The next 31 T cell receptor beta chains were all read from a single sample in a study of T cells in Graves' hyperthyroidism and ophthalmopathy. It was RNA transcripts that yielded the amplified TCR beta CDR3 regions. A first-round RT-PCR of the TCR CDR3 used the HTBI primer set. TCRdb itself ran the multiplex PCR reads through MiXCR, one entry per CDR3 protein. Of hundreds of thousands of distinct CDR3 sequences listed, 35% to 40% are singletons. What was sequenced was blood. These receptors were collected from a man aged 18 to 35 with Graves' hyperthyroidism.

The V call is TRBV19, the J call TRBJ2-7, with TRBD2 identical over 7 bases. This CDR3 has 15 residues. Germline CDR1 is LNHDA and CDR2 is SQIVND (reference sequence). V shed 5 bases and J 7 bases; nucleotides not matched to a gene: 14. Here the CDR3 reads CASSLRDYKGLEQYF. The CDR3 DNA sequence: TGTGCCAGTAGTTTGCGGGACTATAAAGGTTTGGAGCAGTACTTC.

On this clonotype itself: One end of the junction is discordant with germline, which a read error may explain. V and J are TRBV10-3 and TRBJ1-2; 10 positions match TRBD1. The CDR3 length is 14 residues. Germline V gene lookup returns CDR1 ENHRY and CDR2 SYGVKD. CDR3 protein: CATSESGQGLGYTF. The CDR3 nucleotides read TGTGCCACCAGTGAGTCGGGACAGGGGCTTGGCTACACCTTC.

V usage is TRBV7-8 and J usage is TRBJ2-2; no reliable D call. Germline assignment: CDR1 SGHVS and CDR2 FQNEAQ. The V end was cut by 3 bases, the J end by 4 bases, with 9 bases between. CDR3 size: 14 residues. The CDR3 region is CASSLLHRTGELFF. The DNA of the CDR3 is TGTGCCAGCAGCTTGCTCCACCGCACCGGGGAGCTGTTTTTT.

This clonotype was detected ten times or more. The chain has TRBV9 and TRBJ1-3; D uncertain. Germline V gives CDR1 SGDLS, CDR2 YYNGEE. This CDR3 is built from 11 residues. V shed 7 bases and J shed 1 base, with 3 bases lying between them. DNA for the CDR3: TGTGCCAGCGGTTCTGGAAACACCATATATTTT. This sequence encodes CASGSGNTIYF.

This clonotype was seen only a few times. Its ends do not fully match the called genes, so a read error is possible. The chain recombines TRBV5-8 with TRBJ1-2; D possibly corresponds to TRBD1 (5 bases). Per the germline V gene, CDR1 is SGHTS and CDR2 is YDEGEE. The CDR3 sequence is 14 residues long. The CDR3 DNA sequence: TGCGCCAGCAGCTATGGACGGGGGGACTATGGCTACACCTTC. Its protein is CASSYGRGDYGYTF.

The chain joins TRBV20-1 to TRBJ2-7; TRBD2 aligns across 11 bases. Germline V gene sequence: CDR1 DFQATT, CDR2 SNEGSKA (reference sequence). The CDR3 sequence is 14 residues long. With V trimmed by 5 bases and J by 3 bases, 6 bases remained unmatched. The CDR3 nucleotides read TGCAGTGCTTTTTTTGGGACTAGCGGCTACGAGCAGTACTTC. It specifies CSAFFGTSGYEQYF.

There are many counts of this clonotype. V and J are TRBV7-9 and TRBJ1-1; D remains ambiguous. The CDR3 contains 15 residues. Germline CDR1 and CDR2: SEHNR and FQNEAQ (reference sequence). With 6 bases removed from V and 1 base from J, the gap between germline ends came to 15 bases. CDR3 protein: CASSYARDSNTEAFF. The DNA for the CDR3 is TGTGCCAGCAGTTACGCACGAGACTCGAACACTGAAGCTTTCTTT.

This clonotype came up many times. Possible read error: a much larger clone is one base away. The rearrangement joins TRBV7-2 to TRBJ2-7; 7 nucleotides match TRBD1. The germline gives CDR1 SGHTA, CDR2 FQGNSA. The junction had 3 bases not matched to a gene; V was cut back by 6 bases and J by 1 base. CDR3 size: 13 residues. DNA of the CDR3: TGTGCCAGCAGGTCGGGACAGTCCTACGAGCAGTACTTC. This gives the protein CASRSGQSYEQYF.

The chain has TRBV5-6 and TRBJ1-2; TRBD1 is a possible D gene (5 bases). The CDR3 extends over 12 amino acids. The germline V gene encodes CDR1 SGHDT and CDR2 YYEEEE. V lost 2 bases to trimming and J lost 7 bases, with 9 bases between them. The CDR3 DNA sequence: TGTGCCAGCAGCTTCAGGGACCCTGGCTACACCTTC. As protein: CASSFRDPGYTF.

In its sample, this clonotype was seen many times. The chain uses TRBV29-1 and TRBJ2-7; 9 positions match TRBD1. CDR1 is SQVTM, CDR2 ANQGSEA, per germline. CDR3 length: 14 amino acids. V lost 3 bases to trimming and J lost 5 bases; unmatched junction nucleotides: 8. The CDR3 region is CSVEIGQGNDEQYF. The CDR3 DNA sequence: TGCAGCGTTGAGATTGGACAGGGGAACGACGAGCAGTACTTC.

This clonotype showed up just a few times. The chain couples TRBV6-4 to TRBJ1-1, with TRBD1 matching over 7 bases. Trimming cost V 4 bases and J 1 base; bases outside gene matches: 6. The CDR3 is made up of 15 amino acids. Germline V gene lookup returns CDR1 MRHNA and CDR2 SNTAGT. The CDR3 nucleotides are TGTGCCAGCAGTGCAAACAGGGGCGAGAACACTGAAGCTTTCTTT. Translating it yields CASSANRGENTEAFF.

This clonotype has ten or more counts. CDR3 in amino acids: CASSLRWDRHGYTF. CDR3 sequence (DNA): TGTGCCAGCAGCTTACGATGGGACAGACATGGCTACACCTTC. The chain uses TRBV7-9 and TRBJ1-2, with 7 bases aligning to TRBD1. CDR3 length: 14 amino acids. Per the germline V gene, CDR1 is SEHNR and CDR2 is FQNEAQ (reference sequence). V lost 2 bases and J lost 6; bases outside the gene matches: 6.

This chain links TRBV9 with TRBJ2-7, with D perhaps TRBD1 (5 bases). The CDR3 is 13 amino acids. Trimming took 4 bases from V and 5 from J, leaving 13 bases between them. Germline loops: CDR1 SGDLS, CDR2 YYNGEE. As DNA, the CDR3 is TGTGCCAGCAGCCTAAACCCCAGGGACGAGCAGTACTTC. Protein product: CASSLNPRDEQYF.

V and J are TRBV7-9 and TRBJ1-2; 9 positions agree with TRBD1. Trimming at V came to 5 bases and at J to 7 bases, leaving 11 bases not matched to a gene. The CDR3 totals 15 residues. Germline values: CDR1 SEHNR, CDR2 FQNEAQ (reference sequence). The CDR3 coding sequence is TGTGCCAGCAGCCCCCAAGGGACAGGGCTCGTTGGCTACACCTTC. Its translation: CASSPQGTGLVGYTF.

This clonotype showed up just a few times. The J gene is TRBJ1-2, the V gene TRBV19, with TRBD1 matching over 8 bases. V lost 3 bases to trimming and J lost 0 bases; unmatched junction nucleotides: 15. The CDR3 has 19 amino acids. Germline lookup yields CDR1 LNHDA and CDR2 SQIVND (reference sequence). The CDR3 reads CASSMGSKVGQDPNYGYTF. The CDR3 bases are TGTGCCAGTAGTATGGGCTCGAAAGTGGGACAGGATCCTAACTATGGCTACACCTTC.

This clonotype was observed a handful of times. The gene calls are TRBV12-3 or TRBV12-4 and TRBJ2-5; 7 bases are a match to TRBD1. CDR3 length: 14 amino acids. J gave up 5 bases and V 6 bases, and 9 bases lay outside the gene matches. CDR3 DNA: TGTGCCAGCAGCTGGGACAGCCAGTGGGAGACCCAGTACTTC. This encodes CASSWDSQWETQYF.

CDR3 in amino acids: CASSFAQVGGGYTF. As DNA, the CDR3 is TGTGCCAGCAGCTTTGCCCAGGTCGGGGGAGGCTACACCTTC. J is TRBJ1-2 and V is TRBV7-2; D is perhaps TRBD1 (5 bases). V was trimmed by 3 bases and J by 8 bases, leaving 16 bases between them. CDR1 and CDR2 from the germline V gene are SGHTA and FQGNSA. This CDR3 region has 14 residues. The entire variable domain, with the rest obtained from reference TRBV7-2 and TRBJ1-2, is as follows: GAGVSQSPSNKVTEKGKDVELRCDPISGHTALYWYRQSLGQGLEFLIYFQGNSAPDKSGLPSDRFSAERTGGSVSTLTIQRTQQEDSAVYLCASSFAQVGGGYTFGSGTRLTVV.

The chain joins TRBV12-3 or TRBV12-4 to TRBJ1-1, with D uncertain. The CDR3 has 12 amino acids. Trimming cost V 7 bases and J 5 bases, with 11 bases left between them. In DNA, the CDR3 is TGTGCCAGCACAGAGATCCGGACTGAAGCTTTCTTT. Translated: CASTEIRTEAFF.

This clonotype has ten or more counts. V usage is TRBV29-1 and J usage is TRBJ1-2; tentative D call: TRBD1 (6 bases). Trimming left V 6 bases short and J 8 bases short, with 10 bases between. Germline CDR1 SQVTM, CDR2 ANQGSEA. The CDR3 has 10 residues. CDR3 nucleotides: TGCAGCGTGGACAGAGGCGGCTACACCTTC. This codes for CSVDRGGYTF.

This clonotype was detected a few times. The chain recombines TRBV13 with TRBJ1-3; D might be TRBD1 (5 bases). This CDR3 has 14 residues. V gave up 4 bases and J gave up 4 bases, with 11 bases separating them. Germline V gene lookup returns CDR1 PRHDT and CDR2 FYEKMQ (reference sequence). In DNA form, the CDR3 reads TGTGCCAGCAGCTCAGGGATGGTGGGAAACACCATATATTTT. This encodes CASSSGMVGNTIYF.

This clonotype was found once. V and J are TRBV2 and TRBJ1-2; 11 bases agree with TRBD1. J was trimmed by 4 bases and V by 5 bases; bases with no gene match: 9. The CDR3 consists of 16 residues. Germline V gene sequence: CDR1 SNHLY, CDR2 FYNNEI. CDR3 residues: CASSLGTGTGGYGYTF. CDR3 sequence (DNA): TGTGCCAGCAGTTTAGGGACAGGGACAGGGGGCTATGGCTACACCTTC. Filled out from reference TRBV2 and TRBJ1-2, the complete variable domain reads EPEVTQTPSHQVTQMGQEVILRCVPISNHLYFYWYRQILGQKVEFLVSFYNNEISEKSEIFDDQFSVERPDGSNFTLKIRSTKLEDSAMYFCASSLGTGTGGYGYTFGSGTRLTVV.

This rearrangement joins TRBV12-3 or TRBV12-4 to TRBJ1-5; the D gene is possibly TRBD1 (5 bases). Trimming stripped 3 bases from V and 1 base from J, with 13 bases between. The CDR3 has 16 residues. Here the CDR3 reads CASSFRGWGSNQPQHF. CDR3 nucleotide sequence: TGTGCCAGCAGTTTTAGGGGATGGGGCAGCAATCAGCCCCAGCATTTT.

This clonotype was seen more than once but under ten times. This chain uses TRBV2 with TRBJ2-5, with D possibly being TRBD1 (5 bases). V dropped 1 base and J dropped 2 bases, with 8 bases sitting between them. The CDR3 length is 14 residues. In germline, CDR1 is SNHLY, CDR2 FYNNEI. CDR3: CASSEDRQQETQYF. The CDR3 DNA reads as TGTGCCAGCAGTGAAGACAGGCAACAAGAGACCCAGTACTTC.

This clonotype came up many times. V gene TRBV15 combines with J gene TRBJ2-2; D is ambiguous. Germline-derived CDR1 and CDR2 are LNHNV and YYDKDF (reference sequence). CDR3 length: 13 amino acids. V was shortened by 7 bases and J by 4 bases, with 10 bases between the two germline ends. The CDR3 DNA is TGTGCCACCACCAAGACGGGCACCGGGGAGCTGTTTTTT. This encodes CATTKTGTGELFF.

The chain carries TRBV25-1 and TRBJ2-5; the match to TRBD2 covers 10 bases. V shed 6 bases and J 1 base; nucleotides not matched to a gene: 11. The germline V gene encodes CDR1 MGHDK and CDR2 SYGVNS. The CDR3 is made up of 17 amino acids. The chain's CDR3 is CASSQGKGLALQETQYF. CDR3 DNA: TGTGCCAGCAGCCAGGGGAAGGGACTAGCGCTCCAAGAGACCCAGTACTTC.

This clonotype was seen repeatedly, ten times or more. The chain couples TRBV7-9 to TRBJ1-6, with 11 bases aligning to TRBD1. Germline V gene data show CDR1 as SEHNR and CDR2 as FQNEAQ (reference sequence). After removal of 8 bases from V and 10 bases from J, the junction contained 4 bases not matched to a gene. This CDR3 is 13 amino acids long. CDR3 protein: CASVGTGGSPLHF. DNA of the CDR3: TGTGCCAGCGTTGGGACAGGGGGGTCACCCCTCCACTTT.

The rearrangement uses TRBV7-2 and TRBJ2-7, with 7 nucleotides matching TRBD1. The V and J ends lost 6 bases and 3 bases, in that order; junction bases with no gene match: 11. This CDR3 has 15 amino acids. From germline, CDR1 is SGHTA and CDR2 FQGNSA. The CDR3 here is CASSFRRDSLYEQYF. The CDR3 DNA follows: TGTGCCAGCAGTTTCCGTCGGGACAGCCTCTACGAGCAGTACTTC.

The CDR3: CASSGRQGEQETQYF. CDR3 sequence (DNA): TGTGCCAGCAGCGGACGACAGGGGGAACAAGAGACCCAGTACTTC. This chain links TRBV9 with TRBJ2-5, with TRBD1 identical over 9 bases. Germline values: CDR1 SGDLS, CDR2 YYNGEE. CDR3 length: 15 amino acids. After removal of 3 bases from V and 2 bases from J, the junction contained 5 bases not matched to a gene.

The sample holds many counts of this clonotype. The chain joins TRBV5-4 to TRBJ1-6; no definite D call. V was shortened by 7 bases and J by 11 bases, with 13 bases between the two germline ends. This CDR3 spans 12 amino acids. CDR1 SGHNT and CDR2 YYREEE come from the germline V gene (reference sequence). The CDR3 loop reads CASSPAGPPLHF. CDR3 DNA sequence: TGTGCCAGCTCCCCGGCGGGCCCACCCCTCCACTTT.

On this clonotype: At one boundary the junction diverges from the germline segment, which might be a read error. The chain uses TRBV5-6 and TRBJ2-7, with D perhaps given as TRBD1 or TRBD2 (6 bases each). The germline CDR1 and CDR2 sequences are SGHDT and YYEEEE. The length of the CDR3 is 15 residues. The DNA of the CDR3 is TGCGCCAGCAGCCGCGCGCCGGGGGCAAGGGACGAGCAGTACTTC. Translating it yields CASSRAPGARDEQYF.

This clonotype was seen many times. The V call is TRBV10-3, the J call TRBJ2-7, with unresolved D. This CDR3 is built from 14 residues. Germline V CDR1 and CDR2: ENHRY, SYGVKD. The V gene lost 11 bases and the J gene lost 2 bases, with 19 bases spanning the gap. CDR3 DNA: TGTGCCGTGGCTGGCCGGCAGGATGCCTACGAGCAGTACTTC. Protein: CAVAGRQDAYEQYF.